This T cell receptor beta chain was sequenced in a study of beta chain features in type 1 diabetes. General study points: The naive, central memory and Treg TCRB repertoires showed an apparent similarity that was greater among patients than among healthy donors. VDJ junctions from patients with type 1 diabetes contained fewer insertions and more deletions.

Expressed TCRB transcripts got sequenced, as all isolated RNA was reverse transcribed. There were 3.5 million to 4.5 million reads on average in the naive, central memory and regulatory T cell samples. Clones were read by immunoSEQ multiplex PCR, and TCRdb kept only the in-frame ones, dropping some. The table has under 450,000 clones, less than 15% seen once. The sample holds a few counts of this clone. Its antigen is currently unknown. Other DNA sequences in the sample encode the same CDR3. Per donor, one heparinised blood draw averaged about 116 mL. The source is a young woman in good health. Sequencing input: naive CD4+ T cells from blood.

Here the CDR3 reads CASGQGNQPQHF. The CDR3 DNA sequence: TGCGCCAGCGGACAGGGTAATCAGCCCCAGCATTTT. The V gene is TRBV10-1, the J gene TRBJ1-5; the match to TRBD1 covers 8 bases. V shed 8 bases, J shed 4 bases, and the junction held 1 base outside the gene matches. This CDR3 spans 12 amino acids. Germline V CDR1 and CDR2: WNHNN, SYGVQD (reference sequence).